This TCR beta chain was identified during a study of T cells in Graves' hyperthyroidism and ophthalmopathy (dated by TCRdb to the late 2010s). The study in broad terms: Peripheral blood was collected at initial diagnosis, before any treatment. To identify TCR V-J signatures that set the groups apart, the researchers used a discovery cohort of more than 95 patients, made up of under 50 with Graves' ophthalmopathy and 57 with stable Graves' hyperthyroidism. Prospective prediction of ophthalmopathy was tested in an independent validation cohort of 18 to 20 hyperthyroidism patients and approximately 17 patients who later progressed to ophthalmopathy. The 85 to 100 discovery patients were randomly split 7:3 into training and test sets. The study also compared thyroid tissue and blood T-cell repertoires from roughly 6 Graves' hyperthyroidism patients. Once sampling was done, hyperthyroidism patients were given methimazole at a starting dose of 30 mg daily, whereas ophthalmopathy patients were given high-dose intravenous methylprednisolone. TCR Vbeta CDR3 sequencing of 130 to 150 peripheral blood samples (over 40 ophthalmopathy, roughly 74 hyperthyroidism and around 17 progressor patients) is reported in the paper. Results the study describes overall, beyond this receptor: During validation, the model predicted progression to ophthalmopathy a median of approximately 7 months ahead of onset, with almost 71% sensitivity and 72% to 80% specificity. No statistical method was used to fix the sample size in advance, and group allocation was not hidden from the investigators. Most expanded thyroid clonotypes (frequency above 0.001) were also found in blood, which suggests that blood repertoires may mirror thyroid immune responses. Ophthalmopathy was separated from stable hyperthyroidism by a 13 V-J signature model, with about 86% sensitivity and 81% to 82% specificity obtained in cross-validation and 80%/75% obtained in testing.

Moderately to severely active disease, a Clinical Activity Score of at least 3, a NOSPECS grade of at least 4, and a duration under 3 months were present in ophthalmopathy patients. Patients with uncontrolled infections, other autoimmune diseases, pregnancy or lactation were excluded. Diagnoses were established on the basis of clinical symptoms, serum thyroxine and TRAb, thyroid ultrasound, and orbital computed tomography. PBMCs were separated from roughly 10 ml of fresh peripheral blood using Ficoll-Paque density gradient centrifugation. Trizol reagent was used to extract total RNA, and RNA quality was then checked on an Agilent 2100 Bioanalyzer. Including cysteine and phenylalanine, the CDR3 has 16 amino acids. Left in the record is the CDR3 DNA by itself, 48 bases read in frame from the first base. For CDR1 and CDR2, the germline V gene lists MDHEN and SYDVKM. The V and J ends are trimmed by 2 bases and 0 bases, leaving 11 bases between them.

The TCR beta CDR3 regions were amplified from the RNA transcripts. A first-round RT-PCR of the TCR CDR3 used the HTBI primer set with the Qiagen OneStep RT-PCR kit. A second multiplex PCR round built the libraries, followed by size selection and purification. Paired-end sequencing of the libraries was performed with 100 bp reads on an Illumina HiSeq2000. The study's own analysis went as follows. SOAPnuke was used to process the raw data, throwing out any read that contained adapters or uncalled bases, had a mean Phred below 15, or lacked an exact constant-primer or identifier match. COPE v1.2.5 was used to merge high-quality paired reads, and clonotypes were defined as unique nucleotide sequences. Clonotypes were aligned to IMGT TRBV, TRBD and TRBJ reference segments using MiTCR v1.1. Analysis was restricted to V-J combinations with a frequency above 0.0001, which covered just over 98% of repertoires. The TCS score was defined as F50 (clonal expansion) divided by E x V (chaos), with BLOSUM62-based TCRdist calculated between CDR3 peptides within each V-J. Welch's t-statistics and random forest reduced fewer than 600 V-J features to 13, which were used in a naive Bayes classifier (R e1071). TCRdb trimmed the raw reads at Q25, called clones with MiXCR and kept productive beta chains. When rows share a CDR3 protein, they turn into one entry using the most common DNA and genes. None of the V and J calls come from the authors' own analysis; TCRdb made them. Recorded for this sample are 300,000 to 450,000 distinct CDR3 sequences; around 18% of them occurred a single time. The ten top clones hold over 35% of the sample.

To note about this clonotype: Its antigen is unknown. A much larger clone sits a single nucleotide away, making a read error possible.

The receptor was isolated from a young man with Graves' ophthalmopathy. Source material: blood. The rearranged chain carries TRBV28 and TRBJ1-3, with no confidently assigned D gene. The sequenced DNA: TGTGCCAGCAGTTTAACAAGACCGAGCTCTGGAAACACCATATATTTT. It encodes CASSLTRPSSGNTIYF.